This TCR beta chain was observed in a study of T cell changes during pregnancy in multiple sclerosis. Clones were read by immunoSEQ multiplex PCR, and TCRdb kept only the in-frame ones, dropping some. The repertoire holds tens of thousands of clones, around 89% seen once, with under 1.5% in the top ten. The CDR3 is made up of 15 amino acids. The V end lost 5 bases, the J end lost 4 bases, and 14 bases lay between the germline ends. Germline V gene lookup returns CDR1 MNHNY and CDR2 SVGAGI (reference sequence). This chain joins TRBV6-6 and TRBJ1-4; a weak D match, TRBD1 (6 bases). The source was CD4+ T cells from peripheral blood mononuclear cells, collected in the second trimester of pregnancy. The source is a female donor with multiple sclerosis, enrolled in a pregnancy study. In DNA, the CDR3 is TGTGCCAGCAGTACCTTTACAGGGCTTAATGAAAAACTGTTTTTT. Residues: CASSTFTGLNEKLFF.